This T cell receptor beta chain derives from a study of regulatory T cells in long-lasting Graves disease. Study-wide results and caveats: Newly diagnosed patients had higher TCR diversity than persistent Graves' patients did. TRBV28, TRBJ1-2 and TRBJ2-5 emerged as the favored segments in persistent disease.

There are a few counts of this clonotype. As yet, its antigen is unknown. The time point denotes: persistent/refractory GD, antithyroid drugs over 5 years with positive TRAb. PBMCs were the source of the RNA used for TCR sequencing. The CDR3 is made up of 17 amino acids. The V gene end was trimmed by 3 bases and the J gene end by 3 bases; junction bases not matched to a gene: 14. Germline loops: CDR1 SGDLS, CDR2 YYNGEE. In building TCR beta libraries, iRepertoire HTBI primers were used together with Arm-PCR of CDR3 regions. Original processing methods: Identified across the samples were approximately 60 TRBV segments and 14 TRBJ segments. From the multiplex PCR reads, TCRdb called clonotypes with MiXCR, one entry per CDR3 protein. The V and J calls, along with clone size, are taken from TCRdb and not from the paper's own processing. The data show 400,000 to 500,000 distinct CDR3 sequences, with more than 20% seen just once and about 8.3% held by the top ten.

The chain employs TRBV9 and TRBJ1-2; 7 nucleotides agree with TRBD1. The TCR was taken from a female donor with Graves disease. The sample in question was peripheral blood mononuclear cells (PBMCs), obtained when the disease was refractory, from a patient treated with antithyroid drugs. This CDR3 reads CASSAETGTNPHYGYTF. DNA for the CDR3: TGTGCCAGCAGCGCCGAGACAGGGACGAACCCTCACTATGGCTACACCTTC.